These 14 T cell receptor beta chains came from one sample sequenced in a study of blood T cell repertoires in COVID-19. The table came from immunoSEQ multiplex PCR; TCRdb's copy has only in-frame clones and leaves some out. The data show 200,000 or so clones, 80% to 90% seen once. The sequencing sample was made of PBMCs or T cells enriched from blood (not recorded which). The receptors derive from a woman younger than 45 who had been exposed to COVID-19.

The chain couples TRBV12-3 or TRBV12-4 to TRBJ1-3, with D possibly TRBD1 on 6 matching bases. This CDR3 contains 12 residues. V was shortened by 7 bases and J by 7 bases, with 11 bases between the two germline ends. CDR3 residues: CASIDRSNTIYF. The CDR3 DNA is TGTGCCAGCATCGACAGGAGCAACACCATATATTTT.

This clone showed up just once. The CDR3 here is CSVGVWAGEGNEQFF. CDR3 sequence (DNA): TGCAGCGTTGGGGTTTGGGCGGGAGAGGGCAATGAGCAGTTCTTC. V gene TRBV29-1 combines with J gene TRBJ2-1; TRBD2 agrees at 7 bases. The CDR3 has 15 residues. Germline CDR1 and CDR2: SQVTM and ANQGSEA. Trimming took 4 bases from V and 6 from J; bases not matched to a gene: 12.

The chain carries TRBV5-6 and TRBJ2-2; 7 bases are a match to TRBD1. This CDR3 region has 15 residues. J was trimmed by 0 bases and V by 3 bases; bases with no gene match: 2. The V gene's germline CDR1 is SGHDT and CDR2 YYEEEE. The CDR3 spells CASSSGQTNTGELFF. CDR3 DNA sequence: TGTGCCAGCAGCTCGGGACAGACGAACACCGGGGAGCTGTTTTTT.

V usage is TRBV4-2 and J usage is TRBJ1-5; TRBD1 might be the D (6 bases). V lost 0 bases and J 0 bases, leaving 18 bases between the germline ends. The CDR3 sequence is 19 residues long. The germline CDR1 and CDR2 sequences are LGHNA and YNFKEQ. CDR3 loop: CASSQDAGTLDYSNQPQHF. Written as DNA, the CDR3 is TGTGCCAGCAGCCAAGACGCCGGGACACTCGATTATAGCAATCAGCCCCAGCATTTT.

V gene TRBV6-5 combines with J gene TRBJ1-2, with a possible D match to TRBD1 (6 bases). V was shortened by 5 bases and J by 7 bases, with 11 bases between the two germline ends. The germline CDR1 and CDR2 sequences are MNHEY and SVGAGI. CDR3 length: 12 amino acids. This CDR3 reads CASSRQGSGYTF. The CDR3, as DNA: TGTGCCAGCAGTCGCCAGGGGTCTGGCTACACCTTC.

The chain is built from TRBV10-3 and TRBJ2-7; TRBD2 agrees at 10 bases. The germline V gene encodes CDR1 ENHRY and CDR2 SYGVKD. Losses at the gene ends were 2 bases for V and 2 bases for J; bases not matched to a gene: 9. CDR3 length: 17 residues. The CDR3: CAISENSGGHRTYEQYF. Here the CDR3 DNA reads TGTGCCATCAGTGAGAATAGCGGGGGGCATAGGACCTACGAGCAGTACTTC.

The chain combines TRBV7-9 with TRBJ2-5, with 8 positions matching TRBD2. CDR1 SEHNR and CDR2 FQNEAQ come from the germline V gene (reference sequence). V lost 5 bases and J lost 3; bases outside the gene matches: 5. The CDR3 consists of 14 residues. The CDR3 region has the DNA TGTGCCAGCAGCATCCCGGGACTAGAAGAGACCCAGTACTTC. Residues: CASSIPGLEETQYF.

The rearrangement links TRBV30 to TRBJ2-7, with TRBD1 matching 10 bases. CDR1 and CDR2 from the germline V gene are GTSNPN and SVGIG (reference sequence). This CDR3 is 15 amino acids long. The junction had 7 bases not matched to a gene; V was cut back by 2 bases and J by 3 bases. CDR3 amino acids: CAWSPGTGVVYEQYF. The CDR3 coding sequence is TGTGCCTGGAGTCCCGGGACAGGGGTTGTCTACGAGCAGTACTTC.

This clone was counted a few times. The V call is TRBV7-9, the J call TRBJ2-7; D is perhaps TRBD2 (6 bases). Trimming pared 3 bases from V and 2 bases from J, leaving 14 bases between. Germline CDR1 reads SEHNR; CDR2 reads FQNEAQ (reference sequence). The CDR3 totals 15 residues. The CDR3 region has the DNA TGTGCCAGCAGCTTCTCGCTAGCGCTAACCTACGAGCAGTACTTC. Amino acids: CASSFSLALTYEQYF. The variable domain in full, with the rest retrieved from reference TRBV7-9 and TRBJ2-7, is DTGVSQNPRHKITKRGQNVTFRCDPISEHNRLYWYRQTLGQGPEFLTYFQNEAQLEKSRLLSDRFSAERPKGSFSTLEIQRTEQGDSAMYLCASSFSLALTYEQYFGPGTRLTVT.

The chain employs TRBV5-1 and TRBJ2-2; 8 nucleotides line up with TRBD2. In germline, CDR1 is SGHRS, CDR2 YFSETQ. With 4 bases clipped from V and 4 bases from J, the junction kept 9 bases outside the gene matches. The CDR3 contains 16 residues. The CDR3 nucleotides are TGCGCCAGCAGCACGGAAGCGGGAGTAATCACCGGGGAGCTGTTTTTT. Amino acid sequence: CASSTEAGVITGELFF. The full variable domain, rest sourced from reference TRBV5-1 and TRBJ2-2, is KAGVTQTPRYLIKTRGQQVTLSCSPISGHRSVSWYQQTPGQGLQFLFEYFSETQRNKGNFPGRFSGRQFSNSRSEMNVSTLELGDSALYLCASSTEAGVITGELFFGEGSRLTVL.

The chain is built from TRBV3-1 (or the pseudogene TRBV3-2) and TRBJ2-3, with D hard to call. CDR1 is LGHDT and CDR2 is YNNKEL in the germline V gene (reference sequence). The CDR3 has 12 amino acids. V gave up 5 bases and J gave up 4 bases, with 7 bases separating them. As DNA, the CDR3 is TGTGCCAGCAGCTTAGAGTCAGATACGCAGTATTTT. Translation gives CASSLESDTQYF.

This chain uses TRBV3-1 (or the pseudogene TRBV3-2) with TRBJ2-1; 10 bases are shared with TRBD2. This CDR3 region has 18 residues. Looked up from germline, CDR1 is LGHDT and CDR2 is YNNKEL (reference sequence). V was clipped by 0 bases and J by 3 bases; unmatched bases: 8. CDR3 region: CASSQDEILAGYYNEQFF. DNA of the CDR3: TGTGCCAGCAGCCAAGATGAGATACTAGCGGGGTACTACAATGAGCAGTTCTTC.

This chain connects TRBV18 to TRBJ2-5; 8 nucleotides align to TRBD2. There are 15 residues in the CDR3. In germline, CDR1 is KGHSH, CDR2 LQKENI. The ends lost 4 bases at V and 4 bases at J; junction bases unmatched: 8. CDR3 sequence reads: CASSLTGGPSETQYF. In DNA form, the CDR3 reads TGTGCCAGCTCACTGACGGGAGGGCCGTCAGAGACCCAGTACTTC.

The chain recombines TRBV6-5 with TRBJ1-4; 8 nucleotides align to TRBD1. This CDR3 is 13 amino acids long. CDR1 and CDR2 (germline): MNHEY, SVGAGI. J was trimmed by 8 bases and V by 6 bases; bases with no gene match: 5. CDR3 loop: CASSDRGTEKLFF. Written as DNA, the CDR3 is TGTGCCAGCAGCGACAGGGGAACCGAAAAACTGTTTTTT.